The rows below give T cell receptor beta chains drawn from one sample of a study of post-analysis software for immune sequencing data. TCRdb re-analysed the PCR reads in MiXCR, keeping a single row per CDR3 protein. The profile shows hundreds of thousands of distinct CDR3 sequences, 53% of them singletons. The source material was blood. The source of these receptors is a girl between 10 and 17 years old with multiple sclerosis. Each CDR3 is given with its conserved first and last residue. The D gene is left open where the match is weak. Size is omitted from some rows. Given values are once, few, many or a class for expanded clones.

J gene,D gene,V gene,clone size,CDR3 protein,CDR3 DNA
TRBJ1-2,-,TRBV18,few,CASSPDSFTNYGYTF,TGTGCCAGCTCACCCGACAGCTTTACTAACTATGGCTACACCTTC
TRBJ2-1,-,TRBV5-6,-,CASSHTSPTGDEQFF,TGTGCCAGCAGCCATACGTCCCCAACAGGCGATGAGCAGTTCTTC
TRBJ2-1,TRBD2,TRBV25-1,-,CASSDSGTSGLYNEQFF,TGTGCCAGCAGTGACTCCGGGACTAGCGGCCTTTACAATGAGCAGTTCTTC
TRBJ1-5,-,TRBV12-3/TRBV12-4,-,CASRGDDNQPQHF,TGTGCCAGCAGAGGAGACGACAATCAGCCCCAGCATTTT
TRBJ2-1,TRBD2,TRBV6-5,few,CASSYLIAGVYNEQFF,TGTGCCAGCAGTTACCTCATAGCGGGAGTTTACAATGAGCAGTTCTTC
TRBJ2-1,TRBD1,TRBV7-6,-,CASSLVQTGYNEQFF,TGTGCCAGCAGCTTAGTTCAGACAGGGTACAATGAGCAGTTCTTC
TRBJ2-4,TRBD2,TRBV5-1,-,CASSLQAGGRPVKNIQYF,TGCGCCAGCAGCTTGCAAGCGGGGGGGCGTCCCGTCAAAAACATTCAGTACTTC
TRBJ2-1,-,TRBV18,-,CASSPLGLAKYNEQFF,TGTGCCAGCTCACCCCTGGGACTGGCGAAGTACAATGAGCAGTTCTTC
TRBJ1-5,-,TRBV29-1,few,CSGADGPNQPQHF,TGCAGCGGCGCAGACGGTCCCAATCAGCCCCAGCATTTT
TRBJ2-5,-,TRBV4-1,-,CASSWAPQETQYF,TGCGCCAGCAGCTGGGCGCCGCAAGAGACCCAGTACTTC
TRBJ2-5,-,TRBV12-3/TRBV12-4,-,CASTLGRETQYF,TGTGCCAGTACCTTGGGGAGAGAGACCCAGTACTTC
TRBJ1-5,-,TRBV18,-,CASSGTHSNQPQHF,TGTGCCAGCTCCGGGACCCATAGCAATCAGCCCCAGCATTTT
TRBJ2-7,TRBD1,TRBV29-1,-,CSVDDRGYNEQYF,TGCAGCGTTGATGACAGGGGGTACAATGAGCAGTACTTC
TRBJ2-3,-,TRBV24-1,-,CATSDRAGNTDTQYF,TGTGCCACCAGTGACCGTGCGGGAAACACAGATACGCAGTATTTT
TRBJ2-1,TRBD2,TRBV18,few,CASSPPSGNSHEQFF,TGTGCCAGCTCACCCCCTAGCGGGAACTCCCATGAGCAGTTCTTC
TRBJ2-7,-,TRBV12-3/TRBV12-4,-,CASNPDRGYEQYF,TGTGCCAGCAACCCGGACCGGGGCTACGAGCAGTACTTC
TRBJ2-7,-,TRBV20-1,-,CSAREWRLRSYEQYF,TGCAGTGCTAGAGAATGGAGACTCCGATCCTACGAGCAGTACTTC
TRBJ2-1,TRBD2,TRBV7-3,few,CASSADRREINEQFF,TGTGCCAGCAGCGCCGACCGGCGGGAGATTAATGAGCAGTTCTTC
TRBJ2-1,-,TRBV20-1,few,CSARDGVWNEQFF,TGCAGTGCTAGAGATGGTGTATGGAATGAGCAGTTCTTC
TRBJ1-2,-,TRBV5-1,-,CASSYDRFYGYTF,TGCGCCAGCAGCTACGACAGGTTCTATGGCTACACCTTC
TRBJ2-1,-,TRBV6-5,-,CASSSGDRQFF,TGTGCCAGCAGTTCGGGGGACAGGCAGTTCTTC
TRBJ2-1,-,TRBV7-9,-,CASRIRAFF,TGTGCCAGCAGAATACGGGCGTTCTTC
TRBJ1-1,TRBD1,TRBV5-5,-,CASSLAGGNQNTEAFF,TGTGCCAGCAGCTTGGCAGGGGGGAATCAGAACACTGAAGCTTTCTTT
TRBJ2-7,-,TRBV29-1,-,CSAGIQEQYF,TGCAGCGCCGGGATCCAAGAGCAGTACTTC
TRBJ2-3,-,TRBV7-6,-,CASSRGLGTDTQYF,TGTGCCAGCAGCAGGGGTTTGGGCACAGATACGCAGTATTTT
TRBJ2-1,-,TRBV5-1,-,CASSLTGISYNEQFF,TGCGCCAGCAGCTTAACAGGGATTTCCTACAATGAGCAGTTCTTC
TRBJ2-3,-,TRBV30,few,CAWRQSTDTQYF,TGTGCCTGGAGACAGAGCACAGATACGCAGTATTTT
TRBJ2-7,-,TRBV10-3,few,CAIASGGNYEQYF,TGTGCCATTGCGTCAGGGGGGAACTACGAGCAGTACTTC
TRBJ2-3,-,TRBV2,once,CASRLQGNTQYF,TGTGCCAGCAGGCTACAGGGAAATACGCAGTATTTT
TRBJ2-6,-,TRBV9,-,CASTGKGANVLTF,TGTGCCAGCACCGGTAAGGGGGCCAACGTCCTGACTTTC
TRBJ2-3,TRBD2,TRBV29-1,-,CSVEGLAGDTDTQYF,TGCAGCGTTGAAGGACTAGCGGGGGATACAGATACGCAGTATTTT
TRBJ2-1,TRBD2,TRBV29-1,few,CSAGGQLAGGYNEQFF,TGCAGCGCCGGGGGCCAACTAGCGGGAGGGTACAATGAGCAGTTCTTC
TRBJ2-7,-,TRBV12-3/TRBV12-4,-,CASSRTRTDNEQYF,TGTGCCAGCAGCCGGACAAGGACGGACAACGAGCAGTACTTC
TRBJ2-5,-,TRBV20-1,few,CSALGGLGGRETQYF,TGCAGTGCCCTGGGAGGGTTAGGGGGTAGGGAGACCCAGTACTTC
TRBJ2-7,TRBD1,TRBV20-1,-,CSVDSGTGFVHEQYF,TGCAGTGTAGATTCTGGGACAGGGTTTGTTCACGAGCAGTACTTC
TRBJ1-2,-,TRBV25-1,-,CASSEEQGWYGYTF,TGTGCCAGCAGTGAGGAACAGGGTTGGTATGGCTACACCTTC
TRBJ2-5,TRBD1,TRBV20-1,-,CSARDLPGGQETQYF,TGCAGTGCTAGAGATTTGCCAGGGGGCCAAGAGACCCAGTACTTC